The next 26 T cell receptor beta chains were all read from a single sample in a study of cytomegalovirus exposure and HLA in healthy donors. Vbeta (60) and Jbeta (13) primers were used in the PCR. Using immunoSEQ multiplex PCR, the repertoire was profiled, and TCRdb retains in-frame clones only, with some absent. The sample holds almost 200,000 clones, around 80% seen once. The sequenced sample was PBMCs. The source of these receptors is a woman aged 25 to 39 in good health and CMV-seropositive.

The chain uses TRBV7-2 and TRBJ1-5; possible D gene TRBD1, 6 bases. The CDR3 has 18 residues. Trimming shortened V by 1 base and J by 7 bases, and 23 bases separated the two germline ends. The germline V gene encodes CDR1 SGHTA and CDR2 FQGNSA. The CDR3 nucleotides are TGTGCCAGCAGCTTAGGGGTGGTCGGGGGGCGCGATTGGCAGCCCCAGCATTTT. Translation gives CASSLGVVGGRDWQPQHF.

The V gene is TRBV11-3, the J gene TRBJ1-4, with D possibly TRBD1 on 6 matching bases. Trimming shortened V by 5 bases and J by 0 bases, and 22 bases separated the two germline ends. This CDR3 comprises 19 residues. Per the germline V gene, CDR1 is SGHNT and CDR2 is YENEEA. CDR3 sequence reads: CASSPHPWTEDATNEKLFF. The CDR3 region has the DNA TGTGCCAGCAGCCCCCACCCTTGGACAGAGGACGCAACTAATGAAAAACTGTTTTTT.

Concerning this clone: Mismatch with germline at one junction end may stem from a read error. The chain is built from TRBV4-1 and TRBJ2-7; no firm D call. CDR3 length: 16 residues. The germline V gene has CDR1 MGHRA and CDR2 YSYEKL. The CDR3 loop is CASSQDGGWSSEKFRF. CDR3 in DNA: TGCGCCAGCAGCCAAGATGGTGGGTGGAGTTCGGAAAAATTCCGGTTC.

A word on this clone: One end of the junction fails to match germline, which may point to a read error. The chain uses TRBV7-8 and TRBJ2-5, with TRBD2 matching over 10 bases. The J call may be wrong; the DNA end is better matched by TRBJ2-7. The V gene's germline CDR1 is SGHVS and CDR2 FQNEAQ. The CDR3 is 15 amino acids. CDR3 sequence: CASSLATSGRDEQYF. The CDR3 region has the DNA TGTGCCAGCAGCCTAGCGACTAGCGGGCGCGACGAGCAGTACTTC.

This clone was recorded only once. The chain links TRBV6-4 to TRBJ2-1; the match to TRBD2 covers 7 bases. This CDR3 contains 14 residues. Germline trimming cut 3 bases from V and 6 bases from J; bases unmatched to any gene: 5. CDR1 MRHNA and CDR2 SNTAGT come from the germline V gene. CDR3: CASSDRLAGNEQFF. The CDR3 nucleotides read TGTGCCAGCAGTGATAGACTAGCCGGCAATGAGCAGTTCTTC.

J is TRBJ1-1 and V is TRBV5-1, with 7 bases fitting TRBD1. The CDR3 length is 14 residues. Germline-derived CDR1 and CDR2 are SGHRS and YFSETQ. Losses at the gene ends were 3 bases for V and 5 bases for J; bases not matched to a gene: 7. This CDR3 is CASSWVTGRTEAFF. In nucleotides, the CDR3 is TGCGCCAGCAGCTGGGTGACAGGGAGGACTGAAGCTTTCTTT.

This clone came up once. This CDR3 is also generated by other DNA sequences in the sample. This chain links TRBV15 with TRBJ1-1; no firm D call. The CDR3 spans 14 residues. Per germline, CDR1 LNHNV and CDR2 YYDKDF (reference sequence). The V end was cut by 1 base, the J end by 0 bases, with 6 bases between. The CDR3 DNA reads as TGTGCCACCAGCAGAGGTCTACTGAACACTGAAGCTTTCTTT. This gives the protein CATSRGLLNTEAFF.

The chain has TRBV2 and TRBJ2-7; 9 positions agree with TRBD2. Per germline, CDR1 SNHLY and CDR2 FYNNEI. This CDR3 has 14 residues. V shed 6 bases and J 5 bases; nucleotides not matched to a gene: 8. The CDR3 is CASRPSSGINEQYF. The CDR3 DNA is TGTGCCAGCAGGCCGTCTAGCGGGATAAACGAGCAGTACTTC. Based on the CDR3 plus reference TRBV2 and TRBJ2-7, the full variable domain is EPEVTQTPSHQVTQMGQEVILRCVPISNHLYFYWYRQILGQKVEFLVSFYNNEISEKSEIFDDQFSVERPDGSNFTLKIRSTKLEDSAMYFCASRPSSGINEQYFGPGTRLTVT.

The sample holds one count of this clone. V is TRBV7-2 and J is TRBJ1-2; 11 positions match TRBD1. Germline trimming cut 5 bases from V and 3 bases from J; bases unmatched to any gene: 8. Germline-derived CDR1 and CDR2 are SGHTA and FQGNSA. CDR3 length: 16 amino acids. The CDR3 loop is CASSPIRTGGDYGYTF. The CDR3, as DNA: TGTGCCAGCAGCCCTATCCGGACAGGGGGCGACTATGGCTACACCTTC.

The table lists this clone with a few counts. This chain uses TRBV7-9 with TRBJ2-2; 10 bases map to TRBD1. The CDR3 consists of 16 residues. Germline V gives CDR1 SEHNR, CDR2 FQNEAQ (reference sequence). V dropped 4 bases and J dropped 6; count of bases not matched to a gene: 8. This CDR3 is CASSSSDRGLPGELFF. In nucleotides, the CDR3 is TGTGCCAGCAGCTCCTCCGACAGGGGGCTTCCCGGGGAGCTGTTTTTT. The full variable domain, in which reference TRBV7-9 and TRBJ2-2 provide the parts outside the CDR3, is DTGVSQNPRHKITKRGQNVTFRCDPISEHNRLYWYRQTLGQGPEFLTYFQNEAQLEKSRLLSDRFSAERPKGSFSTLEIQRTEQGDSAMYLCASSSSDRGLPGELFFGEGSRLTVL.

The chain links TRBV4-2 to TRBJ2-3; TRBD1 matches 7 bases. V shed 4 bases, J shed 4 bases, and the junction held 8 bases outside the gene matches. Germline lookup yields CDR1 LGHNA and CDR2 YNFKEQ. The CDR3 has 15 amino acids. The chain's CDR3 is CASSLTGEGADTQYF. The CDR3 region has the DNA TGTGCCAGCAGCCTTACAGGGGAAGGCGCAGATACGCAGTATTTT.

J is TRBJ2-7 and V is TRBV9; 12 bases match TRBD2. The CDR3 loop spans 15 amino acids. Germline V gene data show CDR1 as SGDLS and CDR2 as YYNGEE. The V segment lost 2 bases and the J segment 5 bases; nucleotides outside the gene matches: 5. As DNA, the CDR3 is TGTGCCAGCAGCGTGACGGGACTAGCGGGCAACGAGCAGTACTTC. Its translation: CASSVTGLAGNEQYF.

The chain has TRBV6-5 and TRBJ2-7; a possible D gene is TRBD2 (6 bases). Trimming stripped 2 bases from V and 6 bases from J, with 11 bases between. CDR3 size: 13 residues. Germline V gene sequence: CDR1 MNHEY, CDR2 SVGAGI. The CDR3 region has the DNA TGTGCCAGCAGTTACAGGAGGGCGGGCGAGCAGTACTTC. Its protein is CASSYRRAGEQYF.

The chain employs TRBV15 and TRBJ1-3; TRBD1 might be the D (5 bases). CDR1 and CDR2 (germline): LNHNV, YYDKDF (reference sequence). V was shortened by 9 bases and J by 0 bases, with 9 bases between the two germline ends. The CDR3 spans 13 residues. CDR3 DNA: TGTGCCACAGCAAGGGGCTCTGGAAACACCATATATTTT. This encodes CATARGSGNTIYF.

V and J are TRBV2 and TRBJ2-7, with 11 bases lining up with TRBD2. J lost 2 bases, V lost 4 bases, and 19 bases had no gene match. Germline V lookup: CDR1 SNHLY, CDR2 FYNNEI. The CDR3 sequence is 20 residues long. CDR3 DNA: TGTGCCAGCAGTGGGGAACTTAGCGGGGGGGCCCTTTTTAAAGCCTACGAGCAGTACTTC. This gives the protein CASSGELSGGALFKAYEQYF. The entire variable domain, with the rest obtained from reference TRBV2 and TRBJ2-7, is as follows: EPEVTQTPSHQVTQMGQEVILRCVPISNHLYFYWYRQILGQKVEFLVSFYNNEISEKSEIFDDQFSVERPDGSNFTLKIRSTKLEDSAMYFCASSGELSGGALFKAYEQYFGPGTRLTVT.

The chain recombines TRBV10-3 with TRBJ2-2, with 7 bases fitting TRBD2. Per the germline V gene, CDR1 is ENHRY and CDR2 is SYGVKD. The CDR3 contains 15 residues. V lost 2 bases and J lost 2; bases outside the gene matches: 2. CDR3 sequence reads: CAISEGRENTGELFF. Here the CDR3 DNA reads TGTGCCATCAGTGAGGGGAGGGAAAACACCGGGGAGCTGTTTTTT.

This clone was recorded once. The CDR3 bases are TGTGCCAGCAGCCGACAGTATAGCAATCAGCCCCAGCATTTT. Translated, it gives CASSRQYSNQPQHF. The genes are TRBV6-6 and TRBJ1-5, with D perhaps TRBD1 (5 bases). V lost 6 bases, J lost 0 bases, and 9 bases lay in between. Germline CDR1 reads MNHNY; CDR2 reads SVGAGI (reference sequence). This CDR3 is 14 amino acids long.

The V and J genes are TRBV7-2 and TRBJ2-3; tentative D call: TRBD2 (6 bases). V was shortened by 3 bases and J by 1 base, with 14 bases between the two germline ends. This CDR3 comprises 16 residues. Germline V gene sequence: CDR1 SGHTA, CDR2 FQGNSA. CDR3 residues: CASSFGAGYGTDTQYF. DNA of the CDR3: TGTGCCAGCAGCTTTGGGGCGGGGTACGGCACAGATACGCAGTATTTT.

The chain employs TRBV4-2 and TRBJ2-3; D not certain. V was cut by 4 bases and J by 6 bases, with 11 bases left in between. This CDR3 has 13 amino acids. Germline V gene data show CDR1 as LGHNA and CDR2 as YNFKEQ. DNA of the CDR3: TGTGCCAGCAGCCTCCACTTGTCTGATACGCAGTATTTT. Amino acid sequence: CASSLHLSDTQYF.

The rearrangement uses TRBV9 and TRBJ2-3; no reliable D call. The length of the CDR3 is 16 residues. From germline, CDR1 is SGDLS and CDR2 YYNGEE. V lost 0 bases and J lost 1, with 12 bases in between. DNA of the CDR3: TGTGCCAGCAGCGTAGGGGCCAGGATGGGCACAGATACGCAGTATTTT. This encodes CASSVGARMGTDTQYF.

This clone came up a few times. The gene calls are TRBV27 and TRBJ1-2, with D unclear. CDR3 length equals 14 residues. Germline V gene sequence: CDR1 MNHEY, CDR2 SMNVEV (reference sequence). V was shortened by 2 bases and J by 4 bases, with 11 bases between the two germline ends. The CDR3 bases are TGTGCCAGCAGTTTAAAGGCAGGCTCCTATGGCTACACCTTC. Translation gives CASSLKAGSYGYTF.

The chain combines TRBV7-2 with TRBJ2-5; 8 nucleotides agree with TRBD1. The germline V gene encodes CDR1 SGHTA and CDR2 FQGNSA. Trimming at V came to 4 bases and at J to 2 bases, leaving 6 bases not matched to a gene. The CDR3 is made up of 15 amino acids. This CDR3 reads CASSSGTGPQETQYF. CDR3 DNA sequence: TGTGCCAGCAGCTCCGGGACAGGCCCGCAAGAGACCCAGTACTTC.

The chain combines TRBV19 with TRBJ2-7; maybe TRBD1 (5 bases). Trimming stripped 3 bases from V and 2 bases from J, with 11 bases between. This CDR3 is 14 amino acids long. CDR1 is LNHDA and CDR2 is SQIVND in the germline V gene (reference sequence). In DNA, the CDR3 is TGTGCCAGTAGTATCGTCCAGGGCCCCTACGAGCAGTACTTC. Its translation is CASSIVQGPYEQYF.

There are a few counts of this clone. The CDR3 nucleotides read TGTGCCAGCAGCCAGTCCATAGGGGTGGCTAACTATGGCTACACCTTC. Its protein product is CASSQSIGVANYGYTF. The chain recombines TRBV11-3 with TRBJ1-2; D possibly corresponds to TRBD1 (5 bases). CDR1 and CDR2 (germline): SGHNT, YENEEA. This CDR3 has 16 amino acids. V lost 5 bases and J 0 bases, leaving 16 bases between the germline ends. Full variable domain (remainder filled in from reference TRBV11-3 and TRBJ1-2): EAGVVQSPRYKIIEKKQPVAFWCNPISGHNTLYWYLQNLGQGPELLIRYENEEAVDDSQLPKDRFSAERLKGVDSTLKIQPAELGDSAVYLCASSQSIGVANYGYTFGSGTRLTVV.

This chain connects TRBV4-3 to TRBJ1-3; weak D call: TRBD1 (5 bases). Trimming removed 2 bases from V and 1 base from J, with 15 bases in between. The CDR3 length is 17 residues. The V gene's germline CDR1 is LGHNA and CDR2 YSLEER. The CDR3 DNA follows: TGCGCCAGCAGCCAATCCTTCAACAGGAGATCTGGAAACACCATATATTTT. It yields the protein CASSQSFNRRSGNTIYF.

The chain has TRBV2 and TRBJ2-1; possible D gene TRBD2, 5 bases. V gave up 5 bases and J gave up 9 bases, with 14 bases separating them. The length of the CDR3 is 13 residues. The V gene's germline CDR1 is SNHLY and CDR2 FYNNEI. CDR3: CASSLSPEGEQFF. CDR3 nucleotides: TGTGCCAGCAGTCTTAGCCCAGAGGGTGAGCAGTTCTTC.